The source of this T cell receptor (beta chain) is a study of PD-1 blockade in classical Hodgkin lymphoma. Study findings and constraints: Those starting nivolumab under 1 year post-ASCT were excluded. Why the repertoires differ is still unclear, perhaps disease activity or prior therapy. Compared with healthy donors, newly diagnosed patients reportedly showed lower baseline TCR diversity. The diversity seen at baseline in complete responders resembled that of newly diagnosed patients.

Trimming shortened V by 6 bases and J by 0 bases, and 15 bases separated the two germline ends. CDR3 length: 16 amino acids. Germline values: CDR1 MNHEY, CDR2 SMNVEV (reference sequence). This clone was counted between two and nine times. What it binds is not known. There was relapse after autologous stem cell transplantation in every patient, and there was variation in brentuximab vedotin exposure. TCRdb keeps only in-frame clones here, not all; method: immunoSEQ multiplex PCR. The sample lists around 40,000 clones; 78% were seen once. This sequence originates from a human donor with classical Hodgkin lymphoma. Here the sequenced sample was peripheral blood mononuclear cells (PBMCs), taken at baseline. The rearrangement joins TRBV27 to TRBJ1-5; D perhaps matches TRBD1 (5 bases). CDR3 region: CASREGNEYSNQPQHF. The CDR3 bases are TGTGCCAGCAGAGAGGGGAACGAATATAGCAATCAGCCCCAGCATTTT.